The 3 T cell receptor beta chains reported below all come from one sample, sequenced in a study of T cell changes during pregnancy in multiple sclerosis. Clones were read by immunoSEQ multiplex PCR, and TCRdb kept only the in-frame ones, dropping some. Of tens of thousands of clones listed, around nine tenths are singletons. Here the sequenced sample was CD4+ T cells from peripheral blood mononuclear cells, taken in the first trimester of pregnancy. These receptors all stem from a female donor in good health, enrolled as a control in a pregnancy study.

The rearrangement joins TRBV6-5 to TRBJ1-4; D might be TRBD1 (6 bases). Between the trimmed V and J ends, which lost 2 bases and 8 bases, there was a span of 12 bases. The CDR3 is 14 residues long. CDR1 MNHEY and CDR2 SVGAGI come from the germline V gene. CDR3 sequence: CASSYAGESEKLFF. CDR3 sequence (DNA): TGTGCCAGCAGTTACGCAGGGGAGAGCGAAAAACTGTTTTTT.

CDR3 in DNA: TGCGCCAGCAGCTTGGGGCTAGCGGGGGGAAGAGAAGAGACCCAGTACTTC. This translates into CASSLGLAGGREETQYF. The gene calls are TRBV4-3 and TRBJ2-5; TRBD2 agrees at 11 bases. CDR3 length equals 17 residues. Germline V gives CDR1 LGHNA, CDR2 YSLEER. Trimming removed 5 bases from V and 3 bases from J; junction bases left unmatched: 11.

The chain joins TRBV5-1 to TRBJ1-2; TRBD1 might be the D (6 bases). V lost 4 bases and J lost 10, with 14 bases in between. CDR3 size: 12 residues. Germline V CDR1 and CDR2: SGHRS, YFSETQ. The CDR3 protein is CASSPTQGDYTF. The CDR3 DNA is TGCGCCAGCAGCCCGACACAGGGTGACTACACCTTC.